One and the same sample provided the 18 T cell receptor beta chains below, sequenced in a study of T-cell reconstitution after alpha-beta-depleted transplantation in children. Unique molecular identifiers were incorporated during preparation of the TCRbeta library. TCRdb reprocessed the PCR reads with MiXCR, giving one entry per CDR3 protein. The sample gives 280,000 or so distinct CDR3 sequences, approximately 10% of which show up once; around 22% is in the top ten. This specimen consisted of peripheral blood, obtained 180 days after TCRalphabeta/CD19-depleted stem cell transplant. The receptors stem from a male patient aged 2-15 years who had a stem cell transplant for chronic granulomatous disease, so the T cells may come from the graft donor.

This clonotype was found many times. V is TRBV11-3 and J is TRBJ2-7; D is undetermined. The germline gives CDR1 SGHNT, CDR2 YENEEA. This CDR3 is 15 amino acids long. V lost 0 bases, J lost 0 bases, and 9 bases lay in between. The DNA for the CDR3 is TGTGCCAGCAGCTTAGATTTGAGGTGCTCCTACGAGCAGTACTTC. This sequence encodes CASSLDLRCSYEQYF.

This clonotype was found many times. The J gene is TRBJ2-3, the V gene TRBV7-2, with D perhaps TRBD2 (5 bases). Germline V gene data show CDR1 as SGHTA and CDR2 as FQGNSA. The ends were cut back, 5 bases at V and 3 bases at J, with 18 bases in the middle. This CDR3 has 16 amino acids. The CDR3 DNA is TGTGCCAGCAGCCCCCACGGACTCAGACTTACAGATACGCAGTATTTT. Translation gives CASSPHGLRLTDTQYF.

This clonotype has ten or more counts. The chain combines TRBV12-3 or TRBV12-4 with TRBJ2-1, with 10 nucleotides matching TRBD2. The trim removed 5 bases at V and 10 bases at J, leaving 5 bases unmatched. The CDR3 is 13 amino acids. This CDR3 reads CASSPGLAVEQFF. The CDR3, as DNA: TGTGCCAGCAGTCCCGGACTAGCGGTCGAGCAGTTCTTC.

This chain uses TRBV10-3 with TRBJ1-1; D is undetermined. The CDR3 consists of 13 residues. Germline assignment: CDR1 ENHRY and CDR2 SYGVKD. The V end was cut by 5 bases, the J end by 1 base, with 8 bases between. The CDR3 DNA reads TGTGCCATCAGTTTCCGGGGGAACACTGAAGCTTTCTTT. As protein: CAISFRGNTEAFF.

Details on this clonotype: This could be a read error, since a much larger clone is one nucleotide away. The chain uses TRBV5-1 and TRBJ1-1; perhaps TRBD1 as D (6 bases). This CDR3 has 14 amino acids. The ends were cut back, 1 base at V and 4 bases at J, with 11 bases in the middle. From germline, CDR1 is SGHRS and CDR2 YFSETQ. The CDR3 loop is CASSLWGGSTEAFF. CDR3 bases: TGCGCCAGCAGCTTGTGGGGGGGCAGCACTGAAGCTTTCTTT.

This clonotype occurred many times. The CDR3 loop is CASSLDPGWAGELFF. The CDR3 DNA sequence: TGTGCCAGCAGTCTAGACCCAGGCTGGGCCGGGGAGCTGTTTTTT. The chain combines TRBV6-1 with TRBJ2-2; D call uncertain. Germline CDR1 reads MNHNS; CDR2 reads SASEGT. V was cut by 5 bases and J by 6 bases, with 16 bases left in between. This CDR3 has 15 amino acids.

This clonotype was counted many times. This sequence joins TRBV28 and TRBJ2-5, with D perhaps TRBD1 or TRBD2 (5 bases each). Germline V lookup: CDR1 MDHEN, CDR2 SYDVKM. This CDR3 spans 15 amino acids. Trimming left V 6 bases short and J 5 bases short, with 19 bases between. CDR3 nucleotides: TGTGCCAGCAGACCCATAAATGGAAGGGACGAGACCCAGTACTTC. Translation: CASRPINGRDETQYF.

This clonotype was detected ten times or more. The CDR3 reads CASSFPTDPPNYGYTF. CDR3 nucleotides: TGCGCCAGCAGCTTCCCGACAGATCCCCCTAACTATGGCTACACCTTC. This chain uses TRBV5-1 with TRBJ1-2; tentative D call: TRBD1 (5 bases). The CDR3 contains 16 residues. Germline lookup yields CDR1 SGHRS and CDR2 YFSETQ. V lost 2 bases, J lost 0 bases, and 14 bases lay in between.

This clonotype was observed many times. The CDR3 DNA reads TGTGCCAGCAGTCGGCTCTCTGGGGCCAACGTCCTGACTTTC. This gives the protein CASSRLSGANVLTF. The chain carries TRBV12-3 or TRBV12-4 and TRBJ2-6; the D is unclear. The V end was cut by 5 bases, the J end by 0 bases, with 5 bases between. The CDR3 length is 14 residues.

This clonotype was observed at least ten times. CDR3 sequence: CSVSETRGPGKTQYF. The CDR3 DNA is TGCAGCGTTTCCGAGACACGAGGGCCCGGGAAGACCCAGTACTTC. The gene calls are TRBV29-1 and TRBJ2-5, with D perhaps TRBD2 (5 bases). Germline lookup yields CDR1 SQVTM and CDR2 ANQGSEA. Trimming pared 5 bases from V and 6 bases from J, leaving 22 bases between. The CDR3 is 15 residues long.

On this clonotype: Its ends do not fully match the called genes, so a read error is possible. The genes are TRBV29-1 and TRBJ2-5; D gene ambiguous. From germline, CDR1 is SQVTM and CDR2 ANQGSEA. The CDR3 runs to 13 residues. CDR3 DNA: TGCAGCGTTGGATCCTCCTTCACAGAGGCCCAGTACTTC. Its translation: CSVGSSFTEAQYF.

In this sample, this clonotype turned up many times. The V gene is TRBV6-2 or TRBV6-3, the J gene TRBJ2-1, with 8 bases lining up with TRBD1. Germline CDR1 MNHEY, CDR2 SVGEGT. This CDR3 region has 16 residues. The V segment lost 4 bases and the J segment 4 bases; nucleotides outside the gene matches: 9. The CDR3 sequence: CASSSIQGANYNEQFF. CDR3 coding DNA: TGTGCCAGCAGTTCTATTCAGGGGGCCAATTACAATGAGCAGTTCTTC.

This clonotype was found many times. This chain joins TRBV12-3 or TRBV12-4 and TRBJ2-3; D is unclear. This CDR3 is 14 amino acids long. The germline V and J ends were trimmed by 5 bases and 1 base, with 10 bases remaining between them. The DNA of the CDR3 is TGTGCCAGCAGTCCCCTCCCGGGCACAGATACGCAGTATTTT. Amino acid sequence: CASSPLPGTDTQYF.

The chain couples TRBV7-3 to TRBJ2-3, with a weak D call TRBD2 (5 bases). The CDR3 extends over 14 amino acids. Between the trimmed V and J ends, which lost 7 bases and 2 bases, there was a span of 13 bases. Per the germline V gene, CDR1 is SGHTA and CDR2 is FQGTGA. The CDR3 here is CASIKSGSTDTQYF. The CDR3 nucleotides read TGTGCCAGCATCAAGAGCGGCTCCACAGATACGCAGTATTTT.

This clonotype has at least ten counts. The rearrangement joins TRBV6-1 to TRBJ2-5; 10 bases map to TRBD1. The V and J ends lost 3 bases and 2 bases, in that order; junction bases with no gene match: 6. The germline V gene encodes CDR1 MNHNS and CDR2 SASEGT. The CDR3 extends over 16 amino acids. The CDR3 DNA reads TGTGCCAGCAGTGATCCGGGACAGGGGTCTCAAGAGACCCAGTACTTC. This codes for CASSDPGQGSQETQYF.

Worth noting for this clonotype: A clone one base away is much larger, so this may be a read error. V and J are TRBV27 and TRBJ2-7; 8 bases align to TRBD2. The CDR3 runs 17 residues. CDR1 is MNHEY, CDR2 SMNVEV, per germline (reference sequence). The CDR3 is CACSLSGSSGSFYEQYF. The CDR3 bases are TGTGCCTGCAGTTTATCAGGGTCGAGCGGGAGTTTCTACGAGCAGTACTTC.

This clonotype occurred many times. The chain employs TRBV9 and TRBJ2-6; D gene uncertain. V was trimmed by 5 bases and J by 3 bases, leaving 6 bases between them. Per the germline V gene, CDR1 is SGDLS and CDR2 is YYNGEE. The CDR3 sequence is 13 residues long. CDR3 bases: TGTGCCAGCAGTCATGGTGGGGCCAACGTCCTGACTTTC. Its protein is CASSHGGANVLTF.

This clonotype was counted many times. The V and J genes are TRBV5-6 and TRBJ2-5, with 10 bases identical to TRBD1. The germline gives CDR1 SGHDT, CDR2 YYEEEE. Trimming cost V 0 bases and J 4 bases; bases outside gene matches: 9. This CDR3 has 17 amino acids. Written as DNA, the CDR3 is TGTGCCAGCAGCTTGGAATGGGGACAGGGGTCGTTAGAGACCCAGTACTTC. As protein: CASSLEWGQGSLETQYF.